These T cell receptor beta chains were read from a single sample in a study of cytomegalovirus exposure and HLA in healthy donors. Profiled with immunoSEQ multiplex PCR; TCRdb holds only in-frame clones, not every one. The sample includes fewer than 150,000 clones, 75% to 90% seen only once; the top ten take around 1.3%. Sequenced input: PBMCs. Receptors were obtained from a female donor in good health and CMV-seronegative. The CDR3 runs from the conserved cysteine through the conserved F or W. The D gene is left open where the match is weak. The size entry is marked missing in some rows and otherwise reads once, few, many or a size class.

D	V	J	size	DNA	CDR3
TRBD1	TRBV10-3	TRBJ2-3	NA	TGTGCCATCAGCGAAGATATGGACAGGGTAGGCACAGATACGCAGTATTTT	CAISEDMDRVGTDTQYF
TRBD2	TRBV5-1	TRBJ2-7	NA	TGCGCCAGCAGCTTGGGGGCGGGAGTGGTCTACGAGCAGTACTTC	CASSLGAGVVYEQYF
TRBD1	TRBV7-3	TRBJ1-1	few	TGTGCCAGCAGCTCCACAGGGGGCTTCACTGAAGCTTTCTTT	CASSSTGGFTEAFF
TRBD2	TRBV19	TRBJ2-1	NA	TGTGCCAGTAGTATTCCCGGCGGGAGAGGTTCACAGGTTGAGCAGTTCTTC	CASSIPGGRGSQVEQFF
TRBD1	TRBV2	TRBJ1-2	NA	TGTGCCAGCAGACTACACGGGACAGGGGGCGACGGCTACACCTTC	CASRLHGTGGDGYTF
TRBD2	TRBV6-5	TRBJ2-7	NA	TGTGCCAGCAGTCTAGCGGATGGCACCTACGAGCAGTACTTC	CASSLADGTYEQYF
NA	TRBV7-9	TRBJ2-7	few	TGTGCCAGCAGCTCTCCCCTCGACGAGCAGTACTTC	CASSSPLDEQYF
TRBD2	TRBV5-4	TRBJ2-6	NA	TGTGCCAGCAGCTTGGACCTAGCGGACCCCTCTGGGGCCAACGTCCTGACTTTC	CASSLDLADPSGANVLTF
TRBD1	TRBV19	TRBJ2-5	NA	TGTGCCAGTAGTATGGACAGGTACCAAGAGACCCAGTACTTC	CASSMDRYQETQYF
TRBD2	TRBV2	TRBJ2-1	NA	TGTGCCAGCAGTTCCCGACTAGCGGGAGGAGATGAGCAGTTCTTC	CASSSRLAGGDEQFF